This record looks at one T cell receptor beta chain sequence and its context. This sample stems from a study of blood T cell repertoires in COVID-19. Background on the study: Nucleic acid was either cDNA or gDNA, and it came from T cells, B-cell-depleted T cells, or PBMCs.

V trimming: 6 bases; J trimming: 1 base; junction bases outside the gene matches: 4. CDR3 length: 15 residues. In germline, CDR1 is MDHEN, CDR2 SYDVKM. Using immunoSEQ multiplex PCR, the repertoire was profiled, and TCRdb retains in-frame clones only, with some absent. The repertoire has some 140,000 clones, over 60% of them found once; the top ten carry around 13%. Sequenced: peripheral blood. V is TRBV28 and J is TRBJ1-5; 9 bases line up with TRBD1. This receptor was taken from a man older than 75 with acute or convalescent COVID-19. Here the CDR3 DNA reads TGTGCCAGCAGCACAGGGGGCGGAAGCAATCAGCCCCAGCATTTT. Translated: CASSTGGGSNQPQHF.